The TCR beta chain described here comes from a study of blood T cell repertoires in COVID-19. On this clone itself: Its ends do not fully match the called genes, so a read error is possible.

Some clones are missing from TCRdb's copy, which holds only in-frame ones; the method was immunoSEQ multiplex PCR. The table records roughly 200,000 clones, approximately 90% of them present only once. Everyone who took part was 18 to 89 years old, and they came from about 25 US areas. Cohorts were based on clinical histories the participants reported. What the recovered Cohort 3 donors had was two negative PCRs, clearance, or symptom resolution. Germline CDR1 and CDR2: SNHLY and FYNNEI. The CDR3 extends over 14 amino acids. The sequence derives from a woman in her twenties or thirties who had recovered from COVID-19. Source material: PBMCs or T cells enriched from blood (not recorded which). The gene calls are TRBV2 and TRBJ1-1, with D maybe TRBD1 (5 bases). CDR3 protein: CASREDRGLTEAFF. The CDR3 coding sequence is TGTGCCAGCAGGGAAGACAGAGGACTCACTGAAGCTTTCTTT.